This T cell receptor beta chain is drawn from a study of blood T cell repertoires in COVID-19. Study-level information: Sites in the United States, Italy and Spain provided acute and convalescent COVID-19 samples. From T cells, B-cell-depleted T cells, or PBMCs came the material, which was cDNA or gDNA.

V shed 4 bases, J shed 2 bases, and the junction held 1 base outside the gene matches. Germline CDR1 ENHRY, CDR2 SYGVKD. The CDR3 sequence is 13 residues long. Sequencing was performed with immunoSEQ multiplex PCR; in TCRdb, only in-frame clones are kept and a portion is missing. The top ten hold about 8.8% of the sample, which has tens of thousands of clones, 68% seen once. Sequences were obtained from peripheral blood. The clonotype originates from an older woman with acute or convalescent COVID-19. The chain employs TRBV10-3 and TRBJ1-2; 7 positions agree with TRBD1. CDR3 in amino acids: CAISGQGNYGYTF. For the CDR3, the DNA is TGTGCCATCAGTGGACAGGGAAACTATGGCTACACCTTC.